These 29 T cell receptor beta chains originate from one sample sequenced in a study of cytomegalovirus exposure and HLA in healthy donors. The study ran its PCR with 60 Vbeta and 13 Jbeta primers. Clones were read by immunoSEQ multiplex PCR, and TCRdb kept only the in-frame ones, dropping some. Of under 120,000 clones listed, 65% to 80% are singletons. Input material: PBMCs. The receptor set was obtained from a female donor in good health and CMV-seropositive.

V is TRBV6-6 and J is TRBJ1-5, with no clear D. Per the germline V gene, CDR1 is MNHNY and CDR2 is SVGAGI (reference sequence). The CDR3 has 16 residues. The ends were cut back, 6 bases at V and 2 bases at J, with 17 bases in the middle. CDR3 loop: CASSDIALIGNQPQHF. CDR3 nucleotide sequence: TGTGCCAGCAGCGACATCGCTTTGATTGGCAATCAGCCCCAGCATTTT.

This rearrangement joins TRBV28 to TRBJ2-1; TRBD2 matches at 8 bases. Trimming cost V 5 bases and J 4 bases; bases outside gene matches: 7. CDR1 is MDHEN, CDR2 SYDVKM, per germline. The CDR3 runs to 15 residues. The CDR3 coding sequence is TGTGCCAGCAGTGCAGCGGGAGATTCATACAATGAGCAGTTCTTC. The encoded protein is CASSAAGDSYNEQFF.

The rearrangement uses TRBV25-1 and TRBJ2-5; 8 bases are a match to TRBD1. The junction had 6 bases not matched to a gene; V was cut back by 4 bases and J by 14 bases. The length of the CDR3 is 11 residues. Germline assignment: CDR1 MGHDK and CDR2 SYGVNS. DNA for the CDR3: TGTGCCAGCAGTGTCCGGGACAGGCTTTACTTC. Its protein product is CASSVRDRLYF. Based on the CDR3 plus reference TRBV25-1 and TRBJ2-5, the full variable domain is EADIYQTPRYLVIGTGKKITLECSQTMGHDKMYWYQQDPGMELHLIHYSYGVNSTEKGDLSSESTVSRIRTEHFPLTLESARPSHTSQYLCASSVRDRLYFGPGTRLLVL.

This clone was recorded once. V is TRBV27 and J is TRBJ2-1; no clear D gene. Germline loops: CDR1 MNHEY, CDR2 SMNVEV (reference sequence). The CDR3 consists of 13 residues. The V gene lost 4 bases and the J gene lost 4 bases, with 8 bases spanning the gap. Here the CDR3 reads CASSYGLYNEQFF. DNA for the CDR3: TGTGCCAGCAGTTACGGGTTATACAATGAGCAGTTCTTC.

This clone appeared a single time. This rearrangement joins TRBV9 to TRBJ2-3, with TRBD2 matching over 8 bases. From germline, CDR1 is SGDLS and CDR2 YYNGEE. J was trimmed by 0 bases and V by 4 bases; bases with no gene match: 10. The length of the CDR3 is 17 residues. DNA of the CDR3: TGTGCCAGCAGCTTTGACGGCCGCGGGAGGAGCACAGATACGCAGTATTTT. It yields the protein CASSFDGRGRSTDTQYF.

The count of this clone is one. The chain carries TRBV28 and TRBJ2-3, with 11 bases matching TRBD2. The CDR3 runs to 15 residues. CDR1 MDHEN and CDR2 SYDVKM come from the germline V gene. The V segment lost 5 bases and the J segment 6 bases; nucleotides outside the gene matches: 7. The CDR3 region has the DNA TGTGCCAGCAGTCTTAGCGGGAGGGTGCAGGATACGCAGTATTTT. It is translated as CASSLSGRVQDTQYF.

The rearrangement joins TRBV4-2 to TRBJ1-5, with 8 bases identical to TRBD1. The CDR3 has 14 amino acids. Germline V gene sequence: CDR1 LGHNA, CDR2 YNFKEQ. The V gene end was trimmed by 4 bases and the J gene end by 7 bases; junction bases not matched to a gene: 6. CDR3 DNA sequence: TGTGCCAGCAGCCCGGGACAGGTGGGGCAGCCCCAGCATTTT. This translates into CASSPGQVGQPQHF.

The rearrangement uses TRBV2 and TRBJ2-1; 8 bases line up with TRBD1. Trimming cost V 6 bases and J 0 bases; bases outside gene matches: 4. CDR1 SNHLY and CDR2 FYNNEI come from the germline V gene. This CDR3 comprises 15 residues. This chain's CDR3 is CASRWDRSSYNEQFF. CDR3 bases: TGTGCCAGCAGGTGGGACAGGAGCTCCTACAATGAGCAGTTCTTC.

This chain links TRBV10-3 with TRBJ1-2; a weak D match, TRBD1 (6 bases). The germline gives CDR1 ENHRY, CDR2 SYGVKD. Trimming shortened V by 3 bases and J by 8 bases, and 19 bases separated the two germline ends. CDR3 length: 15 residues. The CDR3 here is CAISDSGQTLEGYTF. The CDR3 coding sequence is TGTGCCATCAGTGACTCAGGACAGACCCTAGAAGGCTACACCTTC.

The gene calls are TRBV5-1 and TRBJ2-3, with TRBD2 matching 10 bases. This CDR3 region has 16 residues. Per the germline V gene, CDR1 is SGHRS and CDR2 is YFSETQ. Trimming cost V 1 base and J 4 bases; bases outside gene matches: 6. CDR3 DNA: TGCGCCAGCAGCTTGCAGGGACTAGCGACACCAGATACGCAGTATTTT. It encodes CASSLQGLATPDTQYF.

The CDR3 DNA sequence: TGCGCCAGCAGCTTGGGGGCAGGGCTAAGCTCTGGGGCCAACGTCCTGACTTTC. It specifies CASSLGAGLSSGANVLTF. The chain combines TRBV5-1 with TRBJ2-6, with D possibly being TRBD1 (5 bases). V dropped 0 bases and J dropped 0 bases, with 13 bases sitting between them. CDR3 size: 18 residues. From germline, CDR1 is SGHRS and CDR2 YFSETQ.

The gene calls are TRBV6-4 and TRBJ2-3; 7 bases fit TRBD2. Trimming at V came to 1 base and at J to 4 bases, leaving 8 bases not matched to a gene. This CDR3 is built from 16 residues. Per germline, CDR1 MRHNA and CDR2 SNTAGT. The CDR3: CASSDCSRELADTQYF. The CDR3 DNA follows: TGTGCCAGCAGTGACTGCTCGCGGGAGTTGGCAGATACGCAGTATTTT.

The genes are TRBV5-4 and TRBJ2-3, with TRBD2 identical over 14 bases. Trimming at V came to 4 bases and at J to 1 base, leaving 8 bases not matched to a gene. The germline gives CDR1 SGHNT, CDR2 YYREEE (reference sequence). CDR3 length equals 18 residues. The CDR3 sequence: CASSVPGLAGAGTDTQYF. CDR3 nucleotide sequence: TGTGCCAGCAGCGTACCGGGACTAGCGGGAGCGGGCACAGATACGCAGTATTTT.

About this clone: Distinct nucleotide sequences in the sample also encode this CDR3. The genes are TRBV5-1 and TRBJ2-5, with 8 bases that match TRBD2. With V trimmed by 4 bases and J by 4 bases, 3 bases remained unmatched. Germline V gives CDR1 SGHRS, CDR2 YFSETQ. This CDR3 contains 13 residues. CDR3 DNA: TGCGCCAGCAGCCTCGGGGGGGGAGAGACCCAGTACTTC. Amino acid sequence: CASSLGGGETQYF.

The chain employs TRBV27 and TRBJ2-7; 7 bases map to TRBD1. There are 15 residues in the CDR3. The junction had 13 bases not matched to a gene; V was cut back by 5 bases and J by 6 bases. Germline CDR1 reads MNHEY; CDR2 reads SMNVEV (reference sequence). CDR3 DNA: TGTGCCAGCAGTACGCGACAGGGTACCCCGGTCGAGCAGTACTTC. Translated: CASSTRQGTPVEQYF.

The chain couples TRBV4-2 to TRBJ2-1; 8 bases are a match to TRBD2. With 4 bases clipped from V and 9 bases from J, the junction kept 17 bases outside the gene matches. The CDR3 is 17 residues long. In germline, CDR1 is LGHNA, CDR2 YNFKEQ. CDR3 region: CASSLSHGTSGWGEQFF. DNA for the CDR3: TGTGCCAGCAGCCTATCACACGGGACTAGTGGTTGGGGTGAGCAGTTCTTC.

The chain carries TRBV6-5 and TRBJ2-3; 7 bases agree with TRBD1. Germline V gene lookup returns CDR1 MNHEY and CDR2 SVGAGI. The CDR3 loop spans 16 amino acids. After removal of 2 bases from V and 2 bases from J, the junction contained 7 bases not matched to a gene. CDR3 in amino acids: CASSYGAGTATDTQYF. The CDR3 bases are TGTGCCAGCAGTTACGGAGCCGGGACAGCCACAGATACGCAGTATTTT.

V and J are TRBV7-2 and TRBJ2-3, with 9 bases aligning to TRBD2. The trim removed 3 bases at V and 8 bases at J, leaving 9 bases unmatched. Germline lookup yields CDR1 SGHTA and CDR2 FQGNSA. The CDR3 has 15 amino acids. The CDR3 nucleotides read TGTGCCAGCAGCTTCGGGACTAGCATGGTTGGTACGCAGTATTTT. It specifies CASSFGTSMVGTQYF.

The V gene is TRBV10-3, the J gene TRBJ1-2; 10 nucleotides align to TRBD1. Germline V lookup: CDR1 ENHRY, CDR2 SYGVKD. Germline trimming cut 3 bases from V and 4 bases from J; bases unmatched to any gene: 17. This CDR3 has 19 residues. As DNA, the CDR3 is TGTGCCATCAGTGACCAACTCAAGACCCCGGGACAGGGGCGCTATGGCTACACCTTC. Its protein product is CAISDQLKTPGQGRYGYTF.

This clone was found a few times. The chain links TRBV2 to TRBJ1-1; D gene uncertain. CDR3 length equals 14 residues. CDR1 and CDR2 (germline): SNHLY, FYNNEI. Between the trimmed V and J ends, which lost 6 bases and 5 bases, there was a span of 16 bases. The CDR3 is CASRGSPGETEAFF. The CDR3 DNA reads TGTGCCAGCAGAGGGTCACCGGGAGAGACTGAAGCTTTCTTT. Full variable domain (rest looked up from reference TRBV2 and TRBJ1-1): EPEVTQTPSHQVTQMGQEVILRCVPISNHLYFYWYRQILGQKVEFLVSFYNNEISEKSEIFDDQFSVERPDGSNFTLKIRSTKLEDSAMYFCASRGSPGETEAFFGQGTRLTVV.

This clone turned up a few times. The rearrangement links TRBV6-5 to TRBJ2-2, with 11 positions matching TRBD1. The length of the CDR3 is 14 residues. J gave up 8 bases and V 6 bases, and 5 bases lay outside the gene matches. CDR1 and CDR2 from the germline V gene are MNHEY and SVGAGI. CDR3 residues: CASSLDRGRGELFF. CDR3 in DNA: TGTGCCAGCAGCCTGGACAGGGGGCGGGGGGAGCTGTTTTTT.

The chain uses TRBV6-1 and TRBJ2-7, with 11 nucleotides matching TRBD1. CDR1 and CDR2 from the germline V gene are MNHNS and SASEGT. The CDR3 length is 15 residues. The ends lost 4 bases at V and 3 bases at J; junction bases unmatched: 5. CDR3 protein: CASSGSGQGGYEQYF. The CDR3 DNA sequence: TGTGCCAGCAGTGGATCGGGACAGGGGGGCTACGAGCAGTACTTC.

The chain uses TRBV6-5 and TRBJ1-2; 9 nucleotides line up with TRBD1. This CDR3 has 14 residues. Germline assignment: CDR1 MNHEY and CDR2 SVGAGI. J gave up 7 bases and V 4 bases, and 7 bases lay outside the gene matches. The DNA for the CDR3 is TGTGCCAGCAGTTCAGGAGGGACAGGGAGTGGCTACACCTTC. Its protein product is CASSSGGTGSGYTF.

There are a few counts of this clone. The V gene is TRBV10-3, the J gene TRBJ1-5; the match to TRBD1 covers 8 bases. The CDR3 is 13 amino acids. The junction had 10 bases not matched to a gene; V was cut back by 10 bases and J by 8 bases. Germline CDR1 is ENHRY and CDR2 is SYGVKD. The CDR3 sequence: CATQGAGQEPQHF. CDR3 DNA: TGTGCCACTCAGGGGGCAGGTCAGGAGCCCCAGCATTTT.

The chain joins TRBV4-1 to TRBJ1-1, with TRBD1 matching 7 bases. The CDR3 has 16 residues. The V and J ends lost 4 bases and 1 base, in that order; junction bases with no gene match: 9. Per the germline V gene, CDR1 is MGHRA and CDR2 is YSYEKL. Here the CDR3 reads CASSPRQGEANTEAFF. DNA of the CDR3: TGCGCCAGCAGCCCGCGACAGGGAGAGGCGAACACTGAAGCTTTCTTT.

CDR3 sequence: CASSLGDRAYNEQFF. The CDR3 region has the DNA TGTGCCAGCAGTTTAGGGGACAGGGCGTACAATGAGCAGTTCTTC. V gene TRBV28 combines with J gene TRBJ2-1; 9 bases line up with TRBD1. This CDR3 region has 15 residues. V shed 2 bases and J 4 bases; nucleotides not matched to a gene: 3. Germline V gives CDR1 MDHEN, CDR2 SYDVKM.

The rearrangement joins TRBV27 to TRBJ2-7; 10 bases are shared with TRBD1. V shed 6 bases, J shed 4 bases, and the junction held 3 bases outside the gene matches. Looked up from germline, CDR1 is MNHEY and CDR2 is SMNVEV (reference sequence). The CDR3 has 13 residues. The CDR3 bases are TGTGCCAGCAGGGGACAGGGGAAATACGAGCAGTACTTC. It encodes CASRGQGKYEQYF.

This chain uses TRBV9 with TRBJ1-2; D perhaps matches TRBD1 (6 bases). Per the germline V gene, CDR1 is SGDLS and CDR2 is YYNGEE. The CDR3 is 15 residues long. The V end lost 4 bases, the J end lost 4 bases, and 17 bases lay between the germline ends. The CDR3 DNA sequence: TGTGCCAGCAGCCCCAACAGGGAAGGGGGCTATGGCTACACCTTC. It is translated as CASSPNREGGYGYTF.

The chain combines TRBV30 with TRBJ1-2; TRBD1 matches at 7 bases. The CDR3 spans 14 residues. The germline V gene encodes CDR1 GTSNPN and CDR2 SVGIG (reference sequence). V was pared by 3 bases and J by 3 bases, with 7 bases of the junction left unmatched. As DNA, the CDR3 is TGTGCCTGGAGGTTACAGGGGCACTACTATGGCTACACCTTC. Protein sequence: CAWRLQGHYYGYTF.